The clone carrying this T cell receptor (beta chain) was seen at least ten times. What it recognizes is unknown. The record originates from a study of human T cells and chemical hapten exposure. Study results and caveats: Patch test score rose with PT1 expanded TCRs, significant at 8, 16, 32, not 4.

From the RACE reads, TCRdb called clonotypes with MiXCR, one entry per CDR3 protein. The table includes fewer than 100,000 distinct CDR3 sequences, about 10% detected once. After removal of 6 bases from V and 6 bases from J, the junction contained 7 bases not matched to a gene. Germline V lookup: CDR1 SGHAT, CDR2 FQNNGV. This CDR3 comprises 14 residues. Time point denoted: patch test 1, 2 weeks after DPC sensitization. Stated treatment: therapeutic diphenylcyclopropenone sensitization with weekly scalp DPC. The chain combines TRBV11-2 with TRBJ2-1; 8 nucleotides align to TRBD2. The source of this sequence is a woman in her fifties or sixties with alopecia areata. Some clones in this sample may be carry-over from other donors' samples. The sequencing here drew on whole blood, taken in connection with sensitization to the hapten diphenylcyclopropenone (DPC). This chain's CDR3 is CASSSGTRGNEQFF. CDR3 DNA: TGTGCCAGCAGTTCCGGGACTAGAGGCAATGAGCAGTTCTTC. The complete variable domain, with remaining parts taken from reference TRBV11-2 and TRBJ2-1, reads EAGVAQSPRYKIIEKRQSVAFWCNPISGHATLYWYQQILGQGPKLLIQFQNNGVVDDSQLPKDRFSAERLKGVDSTLKIQPAKLEDSAVYLCASSSGTRGNEQFFGPGTRLTVL.